This record looks at one T cell receptor beta chain sequence and its context. Per germline, CDR1 MDHEN and CDR2 SYDVKM. CDR3 size: 14 residues. This sample was included in a study of OX40 agonist ivuxolimab in advanced cancers. Whole-study context: Intravenous ivuxolimab was administered to patients every 2 weeks at 0.01 to 10 mg/kg. Partial response was recorded in three patients: one hepatocellular carcinoma and two cutaneous melanoma cases.

Only in-frame clones appear in the TCRdb table, and some are missing; sequencing was by immunoSEQ multiplex PCR. The sample contains approximately 15,000 clones, 75% to 90% of which appear only once. The chain links TRBV28 to TRBJ2-5; 10 positions agree with TRBD1. TRBJ2-7 matches the DNA end more closely, so the J call is doubtful. The specimen comprised CD4+ or CD8+ T cells sorted from blood, sampled in a trial of the OX40 agonist ivuxolimab. This receptor was identified in an adult with an advanced solid tumor such as melanoma, head and neck, liver or kidney cancer. CDR3 nucleotide sequence: TGTGCCAGCAGTCCAGACAGGGGGCCCTACGAGCAGTACTTC. Amino acids: CASSPDRGPYEQYF.